The 24 T cell receptor beta chains in this list originate from one sample, sequenced in a study of cytotoxic CD8 clonotypes in ibrutinib-treated CLL. Libraries were prepared by immunoSEQ multiplex PCR; TCRdb keeps only in-frame clonotypes and omits some of them. There are over 200,000 clones in the sample; around 70% occur only once, and about 6.2% lies in the top ten. The starting material was PBMCs, obtained after 12 months of ibrutinib treatment. All receptors come from a human donor with chronic lymphocytic leukemia.

The rearrangement uses TRBV6-1 and TRBJ1-5, with D possibly TRBD1 on 5 matching bases. Germline assignment: CDR1 MNHNS and CDR2 SASEGT. This CDR3 has 14 residues. V lost 7 bases, J lost 6 bases, and 16 bases lay in between. CDR3 bases: TGTGCCAGCAACGTTGGGCAGGGAGGTCAGCCCCAGCATTTT. Protein product: CASNVGQGGQPQHF.

The chain recombines TRBV2 with TRBJ2-5; D gene unclear. V lost 3 bases to trimming and J lost 4 bases, with 6 bases between them. From germline, CDR1 is SNHLY and CDR2 FYNNEI. The CDR3 runs to 12 residues. CDR3 amino acids: CASSESGETQYF. In DNA form, the CDR3 reads TGTGCCAGCAGTGAGTCCGGAGAGACCCAGTACTTC.

The chain carries TRBV7-3 and TRBJ2-2, with D maybe TRBD2 (6 bases). Deletions cut 5 bases from V and 5 bases from J, with 18 bases between. This CDR3 has 16 amino acids. The germline V gene encodes CDR1 SGHTA and CDR2 FQGTGA. The CDR3 sequence is CASSRQGGQLTGELFF. The CDR3 nucleotides read TGTGCCAGCAGCAGACAAGGAGGGCAGTTAACCGGGGAGCTGTTTTTT.

This rearrangement joins TRBV30 to TRBJ2-1; TRBD1 is a possible D gene (6 bases). V lost 2 bases and J lost 5, with 10 bases in between. This CDR3 contains 13 residues. Germline loops: CDR1 GTSNPN, CDR2 SVGIG (reference sequence). This chain's CDR3 is CAWSSQGNNEQFF. For the CDR3, the DNA is TGTGCCTGGAGTTCTCAGGGGAACAATGAGCAGTTCTTC.

The chain recombines TRBV5-5 with TRBJ2-1; D is undetermined. The CDR3 consists of 15 residues. Trimming removed 0 bases at V and 3 bases at J, with 10 bases between. The germline V gene has CDR1 SGHKS and CDR2 YYEKEE (reference sequence). The CDR3 protein is CASSLESQLYNEQFF. The CDR3 nucleotides are TGTGCCAGCAGCTTGGAGTCTCAACTCTACAATGAGCAGTTCTTC.

The chain carries TRBV29-1 and TRBJ1-5; TRBD1 aligns across 7 bases. There are 14 residues in the CDR3. The J segment lost 0 bases and the V segment lost 6 bases, leaving 5 bases of the junction unmatched. The germline V gene encodes CDR1 SQVTM and CDR2 ANQGSEA. CDR3 protein: CSVGQMTSNQPQHF. CDR3 DNA sequence: TGCAGCGTGGGACAGATGACTAGCAATCAGCCCCAGCATTTT.

This chain connects TRBV19 to TRBJ2-3; weak D call: TRBD1 (5 bases). V shed 5 bases and J shed 4 bases, with 16 bases lying between them. Germline CDR1 reads LNHDA; CDR2 reads SQIVND (reference sequence). The CDR3 has 15 residues. The CDR3 loop is CASSSNARVADTQYF. The DNA of the CDR3 is TGTGCCAGTAGTTCGAATGCCAGGGTCGCAGATACGCAGTATTTT.

This clone was observed a few times. This chain joins TRBV7-6 and TRBJ1-1; D remains ambiguous. CDR1 is SGHVS and CDR2 is FNYEAQ in the germline V gene. This CDR3 has 12 amino acids. Trimming took 1 base from V and 7 from J, leaving 7 bases between them. The CDR3 DNA is TGTGCCAGCAGCTTAGGTGGGGTTGAAGCTTTCTTT. Translating gives CASSLGGVEAFF.

The chain carries TRBV27 and TRBJ2-1; 9 bases fit TRBD1. The V segment lost 6 bases and the J segment 4 bases; nucleotides outside the gene matches: 10. The CDR3 totals 16 residues. Germline loops: CDR1 MNHEY, CDR2 SMNVEV (reference sequence). CDR3 sequence reads: CASSAPGQGVYNEQFF. CDR3 sequence (DNA): TGTGCCAGCAGCGCCCCGGGACAGGGCGTTTACAATGAGCAGTTCTTC.

This clone was detected once. This rearrangement joins TRBV14 to TRBJ2-1; possible D gene TRBD2, 7 bases. The CDR3 covers 17 residues. Germline loops: CDR1 SGHDN, CDR2 FVKESK. V gave up 0 bases and J gave up 0 bases, with 12 bases separating them. In DNA form, the CDR3 reads TGTGCCAGCAGCCAAGATAGGGGGGGTCGCTCCTACAATGAGCAGTTCTTC. Its protein product is CASSQDRGGRSYNEQFF.

This clone was counted once. V gene TRBV18 combines with J gene TRBJ2-7; D may match TRBD1 or TRBD2 (5 bases each). Per the germline V gene, CDR1 is KGHSH and CDR2 is LQKENI. The CDR3 contains 16 residues. The V and J ends lost 3 bases and 5 bases respectively, with 20 bases between them. CDR3: CASSPGRSGLGHEQYF. The CDR3 DNA reads TGTGCCAGCTCACCGGGACGGTCCGGCCTGGGACACGAGCAGTACTTC.

The gene calls are TRBV5-1 and TRBJ2-1, with D possibly TRBD1 on 5 matching bases. V was pared by 3 bases and J by 4 bases, with 20 bases between. The CDR3 sequence is 17 residues long. Germline V gives CDR1 SGHRS, CDR2 YFSETQ. The CDR3 DNA reads TGCGCCAGCAGCTCTACGGGTGGGGCAGGAGTATACAATGAGCAGTTCTTC. This translates into CASSSTGGAGVYNEQFF.

The rearrangement joins TRBV6-6 to TRBJ1-6; 9 nucleotides align to TRBD1. Germline CDR1 MNHNY, CDR2 SVGAGI (reference sequence). The CDR3 is made up of 15 amino acids. J gave up 9 bases and V 6 bases, and 9 bases lay outside the gene matches. The CDR3 nucleotides read TGTGCCAGCAGGACTACCGGGACAGGGAGTTCACCCCTCCACTTT. Translated, it gives CASRTTGTGSSPLHF.

This chain links TRBV9 with TRBJ1-1, with TRBD1 matching 9 bases. CDR1 is SGDLS and CDR2 is YYNGEE in the germline V gene. V lost 5 bases, J lost 3 bases, and 5 bases stayed unmatched. The CDR3 spans 14 residues. CDR3 sequence (DNA): TGTGCCAGCAGGGGACAGGGCTTTTACACTGAAGCTTTCTTT. Protein: CASRGQGFYTEAFF.

This chain connects TRBV6-1 to TRBJ2-1; 8 nucleotides match TRBD2. J lost 6 bases, V lost 8 bases, and 9 bases had no gene match. The CDR3 extends over 14 amino acids. CDR1 MNHNS and CDR2 SASEGT come from the germline V gene. CDR3 amino acids: CASLGGLAPNEQFF. In nucleotides, the CDR3 is TGTGCCAGCCTGGGAGGACTAGCTCCCAATGAGCAGTTCTTC.

Written as DNA, the CDR3 is TGCAGCGCCCTTTTTACAAACACTGAAGCTTTCTTT. It specifies CSALFTNTEAFF. The rearrangement uses TRBV29-1 and TRBJ1-1; D gene uncertain. The CDR3 totals 12 residues. V was clipped by 7 bases and J by 2 bases, with 11 bases between them. CDR1 and CDR2 from the germline V gene are SQVTM and ANQGSEA.

The V gene is TRBV6-6, the J gene TRBJ2-1, with 8 bases lining up with TRBD1. With V trimmed by 2 bases and J by 7 bases, 7 bases remained unmatched. The V gene's germline CDR1 is MNHNY and CDR2 SVGAGI (reference sequence). The CDR3 extends over 15 amino acids. The CDR3 DNA reads TGTGCCAGCAGTTACGAAGGACAGGGTCGGAATGAGCAGTTCTTC. Its translation: CASSYEGQGRNEQFF.

This clone was observed a handful of times. The chain recombines TRBV12-5 with TRBJ1-2; D ambiguous. The germline V gene has CDR1 LGHNT and CDR2 FRNRAP. The CDR3 totals 12 residues. Trimming cost V 7 bases and J 4 bases, with 10 bases left between them. For the CDR3, the DNA is TGTGCTAGTGCGGTAGACCGCTATGGCTACACCTTC. Its translation is CASAVDRYGYTF.

V usage is TRBV19 and J usage is TRBJ2-1, with 12 bases identical to TRBD2. V lost 3 bases and J lost 4; bases outside the gene matches: 7. The CDR3 loop spans 17 amino acids. CDR1 is LNHDA and CDR2 is SQIVND in the germline V gene (reference sequence). The CDR3 sequence: CASSMGTGTSGYNEQFF. Here the CDR3 DNA reads TGTGCCAGTAGTATGGGAACGGGGACTAGCGGGTACAATGAGCAGTTCTTC.

This clone was counted a few times. The V call is TRBV18, the J call TRBJ2-7, with D possibly TRBD2 on 7 matching bases. The CDR3 runs to 15 residues. Trimming took 3 bases from V and 3 from J, leaving 15 bases between them. CDR1 and CDR2 from the germline V gene are KGHSH and LQKENI. As DNA, the CDR3 is TGTGCCAGCTCACCCAGCGGGACAACTAACTACGAGCAGTACTTC. It encodes CASSPSGTTNYEQYF. Full variable domain (rest looked up from reference TRBV18 and TRBJ2-7): NAGVMQNPRHLVRRRGQEARLRCSPMKGHSHVYWYRQLPEEGLKFMVYLQKENIIDESGMPKERFSAEFPKEGPSILRIQQVVRGDSAAYFCASSPSGTTNYEQYFGPGTRLTVT.

The rearrangement uses TRBV5-1 and TRBJ1-2; 9 bases are shared with TRBD1. The germline CDR1 and CDR2 sequences are SGHRS and YFSETQ. Losses at the gene ends were 2 bases for V and 9 bases for J; bases not matched to a gene: 11. This CDR3 has 15 residues. CDR3 bases: TGCGCCAGCAGCTTCCCCTCCGGACAGGGGTCGCGCTACACCTTC. Its translation is CASSFPSGQGSRYTF.

The chain employs TRBV7-3 and TRBJ2-3; 11 nucleotides align to TRBD2. CDR1 and CDR2 (germline): SGHTA, FQGTGA. The CDR3 runs to 15 residues. J gave up 4 bases and V 4 bases, and 4 bases lay outside the gene matches. CDR3 region: CASSSLAGGADTQYF. The DNA of the CDR3 is TGTGCCAGCAGCTCCCTAGCGGGAGGCGCAGATACGCAGTATTTT.

The V call is TRBV19, the J call TRBJ2-1, with no clear D. The CDR3 spans 13 residues. Germline V gives CDR1 LNHDA, CDR2 SQIVND (reference sequence). Trimming took off 3 bases at V and 7 bases at J, with 10 bases between the two ends. CDR3 amino acids: CASSIWDRNEQFF. CDR3 nucleotides: TGTGCCAGTAGTATCTGGGATCGTAATGAGCAGTTCTTC.

The V call is TRBV11-2, the J call TRBJ1-1; TRBD1 matches 9 bases. With 5 bases clipped from V and 2 bases from J, the junction kept 3 bases outside the gene matches. The CDR3 runs to 14 residues. Germline-derived CDR1 and CDR2 are SGHAT and FQNNGV. CDR3 amino acids: CASSVTGGNTEAFF. CDR3 sequence (DNA): TGTGCCAGCAGCGTGACAGGGGGAAACACTGAAGCTTTCTTT.